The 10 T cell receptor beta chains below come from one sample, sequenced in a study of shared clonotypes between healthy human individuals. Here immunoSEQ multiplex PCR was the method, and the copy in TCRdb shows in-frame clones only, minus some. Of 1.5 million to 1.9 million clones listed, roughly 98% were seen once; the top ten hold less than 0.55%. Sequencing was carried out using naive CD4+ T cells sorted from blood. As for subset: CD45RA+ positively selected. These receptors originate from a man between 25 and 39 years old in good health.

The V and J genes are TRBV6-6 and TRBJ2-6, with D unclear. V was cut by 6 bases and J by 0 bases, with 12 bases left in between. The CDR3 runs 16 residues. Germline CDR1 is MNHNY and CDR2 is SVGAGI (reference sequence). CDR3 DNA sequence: TGTGCCAGCAGACACGCGGCTAACTCTGGGGCCAACGTCCTGACTTTC. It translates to CASRHAANSGANVLTF.

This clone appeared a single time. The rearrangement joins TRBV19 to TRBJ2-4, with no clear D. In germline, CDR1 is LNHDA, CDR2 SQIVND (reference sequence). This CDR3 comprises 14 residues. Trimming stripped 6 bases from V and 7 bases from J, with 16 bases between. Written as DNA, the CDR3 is TGTGCCAGTAGCCCGAGCTTGGGCAGTAACATTCAGTACTTC. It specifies CASSPSLGSNIQYF.

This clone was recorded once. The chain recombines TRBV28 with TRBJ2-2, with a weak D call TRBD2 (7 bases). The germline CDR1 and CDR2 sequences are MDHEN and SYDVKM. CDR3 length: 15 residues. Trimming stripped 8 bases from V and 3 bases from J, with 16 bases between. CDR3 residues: CASSTRRGHTGELFF. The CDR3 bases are TGTGCCAGCTCAACGCGGCGGGGGCACACCGGGGAGCTGTTTTTT. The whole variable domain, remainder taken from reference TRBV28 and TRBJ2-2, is DVKVTQSSRYLVKRTGEKVFLECVQDMDHENMFWYRQDPGLGLRLIYFSYDVKMKEKGDIPEGYSVSREKKERFSLILESASTNQTSMYLCASSTRRGHTGELFFGEGSRLTVL.

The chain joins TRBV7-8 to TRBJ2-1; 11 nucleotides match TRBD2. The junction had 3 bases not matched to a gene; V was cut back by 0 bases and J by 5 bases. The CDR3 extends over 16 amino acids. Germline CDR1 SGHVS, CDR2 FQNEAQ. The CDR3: CASSLAGLADHNEQFF. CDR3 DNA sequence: TGTGCCAGCAGCTTAGCGGGACTAGCGGATCACAATGAGCAGTTCTTC.

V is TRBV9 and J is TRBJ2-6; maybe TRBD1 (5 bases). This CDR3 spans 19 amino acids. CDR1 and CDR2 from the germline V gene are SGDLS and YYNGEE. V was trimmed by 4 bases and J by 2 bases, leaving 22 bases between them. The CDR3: CASSKSTVSSSAGANVLTF. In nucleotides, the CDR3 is TGTGCCAGCAGCAAATCGACAGTTTCCTCTTCTGCTGGGGCCAACGTCCTGACTTTC.

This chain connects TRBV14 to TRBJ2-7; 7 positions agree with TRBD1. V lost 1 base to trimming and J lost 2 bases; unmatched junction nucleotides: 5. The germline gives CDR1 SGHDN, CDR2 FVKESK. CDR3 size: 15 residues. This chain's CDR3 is CASSQGWTGAYEQYF. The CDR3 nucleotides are TGTGCCAGCAGCCAAGGGTGGACAGGAGCCTACGAGCAGTACTTC. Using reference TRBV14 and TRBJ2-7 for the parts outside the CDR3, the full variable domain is EAGVTQFPSHSVIEKGQTVTLRCDPISGHDNLYWYRRVMGKEIKFLLHFVKESKQDESGMPNNRFLAERTGGTYSTLKVQPAELEDSGVYFCASSQGWTGAYEQYFGPGTRLTVT.

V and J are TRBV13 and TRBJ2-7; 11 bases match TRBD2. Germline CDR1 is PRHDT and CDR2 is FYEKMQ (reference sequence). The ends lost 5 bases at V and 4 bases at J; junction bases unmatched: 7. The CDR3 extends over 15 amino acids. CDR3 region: CASSTNLAGGYEQYF. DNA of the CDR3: TGTGCCAGCAGCACCAATCTAGCGGGGGGATACGAGCAGTACTTC. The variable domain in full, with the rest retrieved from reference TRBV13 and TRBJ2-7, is AAGVIQSPRHLIKEKRETATLKCYPIPRHDTVYWYQQGPGQDPQFLISFYEKMQSDKGSIPDRFSAQQFSDYHSELNMSSLELGDSALYFCASSTNLAGGYEQYFGPGTRLTVT.

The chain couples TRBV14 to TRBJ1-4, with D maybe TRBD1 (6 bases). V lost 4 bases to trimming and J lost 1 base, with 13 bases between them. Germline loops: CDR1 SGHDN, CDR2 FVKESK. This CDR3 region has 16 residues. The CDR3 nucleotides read TGTGCCAGCAGCCGGGGCCAGGGGCGAACTAATGAAAAACTGTTTTTT. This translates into CASSRGQGRTNEKLFF.

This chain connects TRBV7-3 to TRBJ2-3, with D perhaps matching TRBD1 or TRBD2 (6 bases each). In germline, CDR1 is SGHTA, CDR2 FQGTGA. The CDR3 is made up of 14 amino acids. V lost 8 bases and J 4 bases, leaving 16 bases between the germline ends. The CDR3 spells CASSHGGRPDTQYF. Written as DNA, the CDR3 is TGTGCCAGCTCCCATGGGGGGCGCCCAGATACGCAGTATTTT.

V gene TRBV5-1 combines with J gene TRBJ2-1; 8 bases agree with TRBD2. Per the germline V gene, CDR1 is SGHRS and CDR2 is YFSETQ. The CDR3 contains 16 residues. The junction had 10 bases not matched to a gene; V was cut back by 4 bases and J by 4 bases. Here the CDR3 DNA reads TGCGCCAGCAGCCCGATGACTAGCGAACCGTACAATGAGCAGTTCTTC. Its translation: CASSPMTSEPYNEQFF. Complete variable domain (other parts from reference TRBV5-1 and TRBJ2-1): KAGVTQTPRYLIKTRGQQVTLSCSPISGHRSVSWYQQTPGQGLQFLFEYFSETQRNKGNFPGRFSGRQFSNSRSEMNVSTLELGDSALYLCASSPMTSEPYNEQFFGPGTRLTVL.